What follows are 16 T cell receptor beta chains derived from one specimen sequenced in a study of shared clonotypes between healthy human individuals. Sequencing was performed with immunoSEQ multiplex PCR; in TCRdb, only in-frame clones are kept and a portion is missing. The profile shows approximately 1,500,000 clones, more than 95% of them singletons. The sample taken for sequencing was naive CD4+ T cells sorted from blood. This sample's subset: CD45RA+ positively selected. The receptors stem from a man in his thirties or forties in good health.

The CDR3 spells CASSSGQGNIEKLFF. Here the CDR3 DNA reads TGTGCCAGCAGTTCCGGACAGGGGAACATTGAAAAACTGTTTTTT. The rearrangement uses TRBV27 and TRBJ1-4; 9 bases agree with TRBD1. Germline CDR1 and CDR2: MNHEY and SMNVEV (reference sequence). The CDR3 is 15 residues long. Germline trimming cut 4 bases from V and 7 bases from J; bases unmatched to any gene: 7.

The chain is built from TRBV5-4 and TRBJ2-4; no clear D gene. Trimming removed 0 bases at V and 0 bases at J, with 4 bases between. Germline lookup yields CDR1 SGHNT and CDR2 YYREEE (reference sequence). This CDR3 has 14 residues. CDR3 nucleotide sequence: TGTGCCAGCAGCTTGGAGCTAGCCAAAAACATTCAGTACTTC. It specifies CASSLELAKNIQYF.

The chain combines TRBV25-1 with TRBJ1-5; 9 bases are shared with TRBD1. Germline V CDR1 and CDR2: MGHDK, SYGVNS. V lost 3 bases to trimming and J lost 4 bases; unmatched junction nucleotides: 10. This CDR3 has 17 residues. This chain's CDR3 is CASSDARGTGKNQPQHF. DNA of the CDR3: TGTGCCAGCAGTGACGCCCGAGGGACAGGGAAAAATCAGCCCCAGCATTTT.

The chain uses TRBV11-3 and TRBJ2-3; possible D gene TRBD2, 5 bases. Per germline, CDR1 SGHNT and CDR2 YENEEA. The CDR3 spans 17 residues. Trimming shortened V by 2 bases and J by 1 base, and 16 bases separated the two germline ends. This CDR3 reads CASSLKAAAGGTDTQYF. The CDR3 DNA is TGTGCCAGCAGCTTAAAAGCGGCAGCCGGGGGCACAGATACGCAGTATTTT.

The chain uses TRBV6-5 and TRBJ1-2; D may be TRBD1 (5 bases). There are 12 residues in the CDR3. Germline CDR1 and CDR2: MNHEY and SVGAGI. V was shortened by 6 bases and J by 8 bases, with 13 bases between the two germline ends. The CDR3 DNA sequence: TGTGCCAGCAGCGAGGCGGGGCAGGGCTACACCTTC. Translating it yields CASSEAGQGYTF.

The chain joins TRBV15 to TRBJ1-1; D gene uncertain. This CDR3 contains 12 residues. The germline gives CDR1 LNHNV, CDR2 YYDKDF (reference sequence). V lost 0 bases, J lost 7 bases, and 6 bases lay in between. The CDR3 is CATSREPFEAFF. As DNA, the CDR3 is TGTGCCACCAGCAGAGAACCTTTTGAAGCTTTCTTT.

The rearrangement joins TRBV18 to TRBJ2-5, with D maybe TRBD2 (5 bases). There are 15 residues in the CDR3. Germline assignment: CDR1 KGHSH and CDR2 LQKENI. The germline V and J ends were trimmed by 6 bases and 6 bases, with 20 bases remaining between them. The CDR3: CASSDDRTSRKTQYF. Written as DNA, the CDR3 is TGTGCCAGCTCCGACGACCGGACTTCAAGGAAGACCCAGTACTTC.

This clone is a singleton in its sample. CDR3 in DNA: TGTGCCAGCAGCAAAGCTGAATTCACAGGGAGAGGACAGCCCCAGCATTTT. It is translated as CASSKAEFTGRGQPQHF. The chain is built from TRBV21-1 and TRBJ1-5; no DNA check was done on the table's D call, TRBD1. TRBV21-1 corresponds to a pseudogene. This CDR3 is 17 amino acids long.

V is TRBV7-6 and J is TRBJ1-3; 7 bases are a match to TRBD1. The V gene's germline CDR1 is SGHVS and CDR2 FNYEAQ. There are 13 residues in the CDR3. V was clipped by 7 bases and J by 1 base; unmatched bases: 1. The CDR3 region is CASTRGSGNTIYF. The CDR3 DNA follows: TGTGCCAGCACCAGGGGGTCTGGAAACACCATATATTTT.

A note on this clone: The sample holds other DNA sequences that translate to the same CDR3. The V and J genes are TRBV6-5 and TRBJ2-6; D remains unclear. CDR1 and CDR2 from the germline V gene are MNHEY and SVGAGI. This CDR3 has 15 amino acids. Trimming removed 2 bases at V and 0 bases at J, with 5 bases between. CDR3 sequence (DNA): TGTGCCAGCAGTTACCTGCCCTCTGGGGCCAACGTCCTGACTTTC. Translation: CASSYLPSGANVLTF.

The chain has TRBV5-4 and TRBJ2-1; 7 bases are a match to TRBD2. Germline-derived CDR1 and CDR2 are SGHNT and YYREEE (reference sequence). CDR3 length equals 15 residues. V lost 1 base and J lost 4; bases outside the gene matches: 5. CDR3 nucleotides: TGTGCCAGCAGCTTGTTAGCGGGTGGATACAATGAGCAGTTCTTC. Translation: CASSLLAGGYNEQFF. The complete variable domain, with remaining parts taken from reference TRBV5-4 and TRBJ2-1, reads ETGVTQSPTHLIKTRGQQVTLRCSSQSGHNTVSWYQQALGQGPQFIFQYYREEENGRGNFPPRFSGLQFPNYSSELNVNALELDDSALYLCASSLLAGGYNEQFFGPGTRLTVL.

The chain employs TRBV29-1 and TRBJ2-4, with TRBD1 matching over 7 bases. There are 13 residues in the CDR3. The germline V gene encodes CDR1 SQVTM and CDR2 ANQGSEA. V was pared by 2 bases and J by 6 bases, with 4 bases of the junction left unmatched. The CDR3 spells CSVERDSGNIQYF. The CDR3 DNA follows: TGCAGCGTTGAAAGGGACAGTGGAAACATTCAGTACTTC.

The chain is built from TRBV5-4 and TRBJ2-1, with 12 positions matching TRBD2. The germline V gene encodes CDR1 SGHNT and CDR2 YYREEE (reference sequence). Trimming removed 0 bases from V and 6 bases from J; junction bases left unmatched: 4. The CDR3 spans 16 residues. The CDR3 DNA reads TGTGCCAGCAGCTTGGGACGGACTAGCGGGGCCAATGAGCAGTTCTTC. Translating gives CASSLGRTSGANEQFF.

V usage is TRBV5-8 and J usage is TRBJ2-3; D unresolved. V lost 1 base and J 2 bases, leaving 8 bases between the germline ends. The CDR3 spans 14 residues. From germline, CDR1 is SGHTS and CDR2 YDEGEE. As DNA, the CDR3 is TGTGCCAGCAGCTTGAGGCTAGTCACAGATACGCAGTATTTT. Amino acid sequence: CASSLRLVTDTQYF.

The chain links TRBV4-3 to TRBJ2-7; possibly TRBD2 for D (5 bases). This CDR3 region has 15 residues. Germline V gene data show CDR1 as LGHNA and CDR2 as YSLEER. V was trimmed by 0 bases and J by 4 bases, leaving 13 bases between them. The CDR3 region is CASSQDERRTYEQYF. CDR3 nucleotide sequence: TGCGCCAGCAGCCAAGATGAGCGGAGGACTTACGAGCAGTACTTC.

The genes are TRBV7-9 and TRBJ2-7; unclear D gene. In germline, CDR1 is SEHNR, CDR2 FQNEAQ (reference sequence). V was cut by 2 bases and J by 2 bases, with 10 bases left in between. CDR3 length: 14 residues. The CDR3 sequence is CASSLFDGPYEQYF. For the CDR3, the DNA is TGTGCCAGCAGCTTATTTGACGGCCCCTACGAGCAGTACTTC.